This T cell receptor (beta chain) was sequenced for a study of CD8+CD57+ T cells in acquired aplastic anemia. The trim removed 4 bases at V and 0 bases at J, leaving 7 bases unmatched. The CDR3 extends over 17 amino acids. Germline-derived CDR1 and CDR2 are KGHDR and SFDVKD. This clonotype is medium-sized. The study profiled TCR beta VDJ and CDR3 using genomic DNA as template. Each CDR3 protein is one row after TCRdb ran MiXCR on the reads. The table includes 150,000 to 200,000 distinct CDR3 sequences, more than 45% detected once. Sequenced patients had shown CD8+CD57+ cell expansion by flow cytometry.

This sequence originates from a human donor with aplastic anemia. The chain links TRBV24-1 to TRBJ2-3; 9 bases fit TRBD2. Sequencing was carried out using sorted CD4+, CD8+, or CD8+CD57+ T cells (not recorded which) from PBMCs. For the CDR3, the DNA is TGTGCCACCAGTGACCAAAGACTAGCGGCTAGCACAGATACGCAGTATTTT. Translated: CATSDQRLAASTDTQYF.